Listed below are T cell receptor beta chains from one sample, sequenced in a study of T cell responses to AZD1222 COVID-19 vaccine. This table comes from immunoSEQ multiplex PCR, and its TCRdb copy is limited to in-frame clones, with some not included. The sample yields over 100,000 clones, around 87% seen once. The sample was peripheral blood, taken 28 days after the second AZD1222 dose. These receptors were collected from an adult who received the AZD1222 COVID-19 vaccine. Both conserved end residues are part of each CDR3. Fields, in order: V gene, clone size, D gene, J gene, CDR3 protein, CDR3 DNA. D genes are given only for firm matches. The size field is filled for only some rows; it gives once, few, many or a size class.

TRBV28	NA	TRBD1	TRBJ1-2	CASRQGRTYGYTF	TGTGCCAGCCGACAGGGAAGGACCTATGGCTACACCTTC
TRBV15	NA	TRBD1	TRBJ1-5	CATSSDRGPQPQHF	TGTGCCACCAGCAGCGACAGGGGACCCCAGCCCCAGCATTTT
TRBV19	NA	NA	TRBJ2-2	CASSIGRTARSITGELFF	TGTGCCAGTAGTATAGGACGGACCGCCCGGAGTATCACCGGGGAGCTGTTTTTT
TRBV10-3	NA	NA	TRBJ2-2	CAISEFQGLAVPGELFF	TGTGCCATCAGTGAGTTTCAGGGGCTAGCAGTCCCCGGGGAGCTGTTTTTT
TRBV30	NA	NA	TRBJ1-1	CAWSGTGGSEAFF	TGTGCCTGGAGTGGGACCGGGGGTTCCGAAGCTTTCTTT
TRBV9	NA	NA	TRBJ1-1	CASSGDYQLF	TGTGCCAGCAGCGGGGACTACCAATTATTT
TRBV4-2	NA	TRBD2	TRBJ2-1	CASRLGGGNEQFF	TGTGCCAGCAGGCTCGGGGGGGGGAATGAGCAGTTCTTC
TRBV29-1	NA	TRBD2	TRBJ2-3	CSAQAGVGADTQYF	TGCAGCGCTCAAGCGGGAGTAGGTGCAGATACGCAGTATTTT
TRBV6-2/TRBV6-3	NA	TRBD2	TRBJ2-1	CASSRGGSDNEQFF	TGTGCCAGCAGCCGGGGGGGGAGCGACAATGAGCAGTTCTTC
TRBV2	NA	TRBD1	TRBJ1-3	CASSEITTGDSPLSGNTIYF	TGTGCCAGCAGTGAAATAACGACAGGGGACTCTCCTCTCTCTGGAAACACCATATATTTT
TRBV7-2	NA	TRBD1	TRBJ1-5	CASSFQGQGGNQPQHF	TGTGCCAGCAGCTTCCAAGGACAGGGCGGCAATCAGCCCCAGCATTTT
TRBV18	NA	TRBD2	TRBJ2-3	CASSPLAGGPPSTDTQYF	TGTGCCAGCTCACCTTTAGCGGGGGGGCCTCCCAGCACAGATACGCAGTATTTT
TRBV7-3	NA	NA	TRBJ2-4	CASSLDGAVGTSNIQYF	TGTGCCAGCAGCTTAGATGGTGCAGTGGGAACTTCGAACATTCAGTACTTC
TRBV12-5	once	NA	TRBJ2-3	CASAPTDTQYF	TGTGCTAGTGCCCCCACAGATACGCAGTATTTT
TRBV6-1	once	TRBD1	TRBJ2-7	CASSERGQAYEQYF	TGTGCCAGCAGTGAAAGGGGACAGGCCTACGAGCAGTACTTC
TRBV11-3	NA	TRBD2	TRBJ2-1	CASSLSSGSLHEQFF	TGTGCCAGCAGCTTATCTAGCGGGAGTCTGCATGAGCAGTTCTTC
TRBV7-2	NA	NA	TRBJ2-1	CASSAQFGGIYNEQFF	TGTGCCAGCAGCGCACAATTTGGGGGGATCTACAATGAGCAGTTCTTC
TRBV7-3	NA	NA	TRBJ1-2	CASSSETAPDSRYGYTF	TGTGCCAGCAGCTCAGAAACCGCCCCCGACAGTAGATATGGCTACACCTTC
TRBV5-1	NA	NA	TRBJ1-2	CASSLLGRPDYGYTF	TGCGCCAGCAGCTTGTTGGGGAGGCCCGACTATGGCTACACCTTC
TRBV18	NA	TRBD1	TRBJ2-1	CASSPGQGGYNEQFF	TGTGCCAGCTCGCCAGGACAGGGTGGGTACAATGAGCAGTTCTTC
TRBV4-3	NA	NA	TRBJ2-6	CASSQTAGQGSGANVLTF	TGCGCCAGCAGCCAAACTGCGGGGCAGGGCTCTGGGGCCAACGTCCTGACTTTC
TRBV30	NA	NA	TRBJ1-4	CAWSWGASEKLFF	TGTGCCTGGAGTTGGGGCGCCAGCGAAAAACTGTTTTTT
TRBV15	NA	NA	TRBJ1-1	CATSRDGPDTEAFF	TGTGCCACCAGCAGAGATGGTCCTGACACTGAAGCTTTCTTT
TRBV19	NA	NA	TRBJ1-5	CASSQIPSGPQHF	TGTGCCAGTAGCCAGATCCCCTCGGGGCCCCAGCATTTT
TRBV6-2/TRBV6-3	once	NA	TRBJ2-3	CASSPTEDTQYF	TGTGCCAGCAGTCCCACGGAAGATACGCAGTATTTT
TRBV7-9	NA	NA	TRBJ1-1	CASSQGTGANTEAFF	TGTGCCAGCAGCCAGGGAACGGGGGCCAACACTGAAGCTTTCTTT
TRBV27	NA	TRBD1	TRBJ2-7	CASSDRDREDEQYF	TGTGCCAGCAGTGACCGGGACAGGGAGGACGAGCAGTACTTC
TRBV7-2	NA	TRBD2	TRBJ2-5	CASSLLAGGSETQYF	TGTGCCAGCAGCCTCCTAGCGGGAGGGTCGGAGACCCAGTACTTC
TRBV20-1	NA	TRBD2	TRBJ2-1	CSASPTSGSIESYEQFF	TGCAGTGCCAGTCCGACTAGCGGGAGTATTGAATCTTATGAGCAGTTCTTC
TRBV18	once	NA	TRBJ2-1	CASSPLSYNEQFF	TGTGCCAGCTCACCACTATCATACAATGAGCAGTTCTTC
TRBV12-3/TRBV12-4	NA	NA	TRBJ1-2	CASTRGAYGYTF	TGTGCCAGCACGCGGGGAGCCTATGGCTACACCTTC
TRBV27	few	TRBD2	TRBJ2-1	CASRYSRTSARNEQFF	TGTGCCAGCAGATACTCCCGGACTAGCGCCCGCAATGAGCAGTTCTTC
TRBV10-3	NA	NA	TRBJ1-6	CAISERQNFYNSPLHF	TGTGCCATCAGTGAACGGCAGAACTTCTATAATTCACCCCTCCACTTT
TRBV9	once	NA	TRBJ2-7	CASSVGWGSSYEQYF	TGTGCCAGCAGCGTAGGGTGGGGGAGCTCCTACGAGCAGTACTTC
TRBV19	NA	NA	TRBJ2-1	CASSMRGNRLVYNEQFF	TGTGCCAGTAGTATGAGGGGGAACCGATTAGTCTACAATGAGCAGTTCTTC
TRBV15	NA	NA	TRBJ2-7	CATGTMGPGEQYF	TGTGCCACCGGAACAATGGGTCCGGGGGAGCAGTACTTC
TRBV10-3	NA	NA	TRBJ1-2	CAITSLGGHRDYGYTF	TGTGCCATCACCTCATTGGGGGGGCATCGCGACTATGGCTACACCTTC
TRBV7-9	NA	NA	TRBJ1-2	CASSLRRDGYTF	TGTGCCAGCAGCCTTCGTAGGGATGGCTACACCTTC
TRBV7-6	NA	NA	TRBJ2-3	CASSLTQSGHTDTQYF	TGTGCCAGCAGCTTAACCCAGTCTGGCCACACAGATACGCAGTATTTT
TRBV5-1	NA	NA	TRBJ2-3	CASSWEVPDTQYF	TGCGCCAGCAGCTGGGAGGTCCCAGATACGCAGTATTTT
TRBV7-3	NA	TRBD2	TRBJ2-1	CASSQLAGGGVEQFF	TGTGCCAGCAGCCAACTAGCGGGAGGAGGTGTTGAGCAGTTCTTC
TRBV6-6	NA	NA	TRBJ1-1	CASSYSDLGAFF	TGTGCCAGCAGTTACTCAGACCTGGGAGCTTTCTTT
TRBV18	NA	TRBD1	TRBJ1-3	CASSTNRGHGNTIYF	TGTGCCAGCTCAACCAACAGGGGGCATGGAAACACCATATATTTT
TRBV7-9	NA	NA	TRBJ1-1	CASSSLTLEDTEAFF	TGTGCCAGCAGCTCACTGACTTTGGAGGACACTGAAGCTTTCTTT
TRBV4-2	NA	NA	TRBJ2-2	CASSQVVGSTGELFF	TGTGCCAGCAGCCAAGTAGTGGGGTCCACCGGGGAGCTGTTTTTT
TRBV19	NA	NA	TRBJ1-1	CASSRGGFGTEAFF	TGTGCCAGTAGTCGCGGGGGATTTGGAACTGAAGCTTTCTTT
TRBV14	NA	NA	TRBJ1-6	CASSQVENSPLHF	TGTGCCAGCAGCCAAGTTGAGAATTCACCCCTCCACTTT
TRBV28	NA	TRBD2	TRBJ2-5	CASRSSGSGVTQYF	TGTGCCAGCAGGAGTAGCGGGAGTGGTGTGACCCAGTACTTC
TRBV29-1	NA	NA	TRBJ1-2	CSAGQTFYGYTF	TGCAGCGCTGGACAGACCTTCTATGGCTACACCTTC
TRBV18	NA	NA	TRBJ1-2	CASSRWGAAQTGVANYGYTF	TGTGCCAGCTCACGGTGGGGCGCGGCGCAGACAGGTGTAGCTAACTATGGCTACACCTTC
TRBV19	NA	NA	TRBJ1-4	CASRNRDQMEKLFF	TGTGCCAGTAGAAATAGGGACCAAATGGAAAAACTGTTTTTT